This TCR beta chain was obtained from a study of human CD8 memory T cell subsets. The source of the RNA was duplicate vials containing roughly 160,000 sorted CD8+ T cells for each subset. TCR beta libraries were made by UMI-labeled 5' RACE. TCRdb reprocessed the 5' RACE reads, with one entry per CDR3 protein and no DNA. The repertoire table contains fewer than 20,000 distinct CDR3 sequences. Frequency places this clonotype as medium-sized. What it binds is unknown. Findings and limits, study-wide: Estimated Chao1 values suggested that diversity was greater among stem-like memory T cells than among precursor exhausted T cells. High, similar diversity marked stem-like memory and precursor exhausted T cells but not effector memory cells.

The CDR3 spans 13 residues. CDR1 SQVTM and CDR2 ANQGSEA come from the germline V gene. Sequencing used CD8+ T cells from PBMCs. This chain connects TRBV29-1 to TRBJ2-7; TCRdb designates TRBD1, a call that cannot be tested without DNA. This TCR came from a human donor in good health. Here the CDR3 reads CSVYGTGAYEQYF.